These 30 T cell receptor beta chains originate from one sample sequenced in a study of shared clonotypes between healthy human individuals. Some clones are missing from TCRdb's copy, which holds only in-frame ones; the method was immunoSEQ multiplex PCR. The data contain over a million clones, roughly 95% of them seen just once; the ten biggest clones take up 0.95% to 1.5%. Sequenced input: naive CD4+ T cells sorted from blood. The subset: CD45RA+ positively selected. These receptors were obtained from a man aged 25-40 years in good health.

The sample holds one count of this clone. The chain couples TRBV9 to TRBJ1-1, with TRBD1 matching over 7 bases. The CDR3 runs 16 residues. The junction had 8 bases not matched to a gene; V was cut back by 2 bases and J by 1 base. The V gene's germline CDR1 is SGDLS and CDR2 YYNGEE. The chain's CDR3 is CASSVGRGFTNTEAFF. The CDR3, as DNA: TGTGCCAGCAGCGTCGGCAGGGGGTTTACGAACACTGAAGCTTTCTTT.

About this clone: At the DNA level, this CDR3 is encoded by other sequences in the same sample as well. This chain uses TRBV9 with TRBJ2-1; unclear D gene. The CDR3 consists of 14 residues. Looked up from germline, CDR1 is SGDLS and CDR2 is YYNGEE. V was clipped by 0 bases and J by 0 bases, with 4 bases between them. The CDR3 sequence: CASSVDGSYNEQFF. CDR3 nucleotide sequence: TGTGCCAGCAGCGTAGACGGCTCCTACAATGAGCAGTTCTTC.

V and J are TRBV5-1 and TRBJ2-5; 14 bases agree with TRBD2. The CDR3 sequence is 18 residues long. Germline V gene lookup returns CDR1 SGHRS and CDR2 YFSETQ. The V segment lost 4 bases and the J segment 5 bases; nucleotides outside the gene matches: 13. Here the CDR3 reads CASSPSGLAGAGGETQYF. Here the CDR3 DNA reads TGCGCCAGCAGCCCCTCGGGACTAGCGGGAGCGGGAGGGGAGACCCAGTACTTC. Drawing the rest from reference TRBV5-1 and TRBJ2-5, the complete variable domain is KAGVTQTPRYLIKTRGQQVTLSCSPISGHRSVSWYQQTPGQGLQFLFEYFSETQRNKGNFPGRFSGRQFSNSRSEMNVSTLELGDSALYLCASSPSGLAGAGGETQYFGPGTRLLVL.

This sequence joins TRBV7-9 and TRBJ2-5, with 10 bases aligning to TRBD2. Germline V gene sequence: CDR1 SEHNR, CDR2 FQNEAQ (reference sequence). CDR3 length equals 17 residues. With V trimmed by 0 bases and J by 4 bases, 8 bases remained unmatched. The CDR3 here is CASSLARLAGAPETQYF. DNA for the CDR3: TGTGCCAGCAGCTTAGCGCGCCTAGCGGGAGCACCAGAGACCCAGTACTTC.

This rearrangement joins TRBV18 to TRBJ2-3, with a tentative D call TRBD2 (5 bases). Germline CDR1 and CDR2: KGHSH and LQKENI. Trimming took 6 bases from V and 2 from J, leaving 27 bases between them. The CDR3 runs 19 residues. CDR3: CASSVLRILHLANTDTQYF. CDR3 DNA sequence: TGTGCCAGCTCCGTACTTAGAATTCTCCATTTAGCGAACACAGATACGCAGTATTTT.

This rearrangement joins TRBV2 to TRBJ2-7; 7 positions match TRBD1. This CDR3 is built from 14 residues. The junction had 2 bases not matched to a gene; V was cut back by 3 bases and J by 0 bases. Germline-derived CDR1 and CDR2 are SNHLY and FYNNEI. This CDR3 reads CASSEDRPSYEQYF. DNA for the CDR3: TGTGCCAGCAGTGAGGACAGGCCCTCCTACGAGCAGTACTTC.

V usage is TRBV7-3 and J usage is TRBJ2-7, with 8 bases aligning to TRBD1. The germline V gene encodes CDR1 SGHTA and CDR2 FQGTGA. The CDR3 runs to 15 residues. V lost 6 bases and J lost 2; bases outside the gene matches: 9. This chain's CDR3 is CASSRSTGAPYEQYF. CDR3 sequence (DNA): TGTGCCAGCAGTCGATCGACAGGGGCACCCTACGAGCAGTACTTC.

The chain joins TRBV15 to TRBJ2-2, with a possible D match to TRBD2 (6 bases). The V end was cut by 2 bases, the J end by 9 bases, with 13 bases between. Germline values: CDR1 LNHNV, CDR2 YYDKDF (reference sequence). The CDR3 runs to 14 residues. CDR3 sequence: CATSRPGGARELFF. The CDR3 bases are TGTGCCACCAGCAGACCTGGAGGGGCCAGGGAGCTGTTTTTT.

The chain uses TRBV5-4 and TRBJ2-2, with 8 bases identical to TRBD1. The CDR3 covers 16 residues. The ends lost 4 bases at V and 5 bases at J; junction bases unmatched: 10. CDR1 SGHNT and CDR2 YYREEE come from the germline V gene (reference sequence). This chain's CDR3 is CASSSGQGVGTGELFF. The CDR3 region has the DNA TGTGCCAGCAGCAGCGGACAGGGAGTGGGAACCGGGGAGCTGTTTTTT.

This chain joins TRBV9 and TRBJ2-2, with D possibly matching TRBD1 (6 bases). Trimming took 3 bases from V and 5 from J, leaving 11 bases between them. Germline lookup yields CDR1 SGDLS and CDR2 YYNGEE. This CDR3 region has 14 residues. The DNA for the CDR3 is TGTGCCAGCAGCGCGACTCAGGGGACCGGGGAGCTGTTTTTT. It specifies CASSATQGTGELFF.

The genes are TRBV7-8 and TRBJ1-1; D call uncertain. V gave up 0 bases and J gave up 8 bases, with 19 bases separating them. The CDR3 extends over 16 amino acids. In germline, CDR1 is SGHVS, CDR2 FQNEAQ. CDR3 nucleotide sequence: TGTGCCAGCAGCTTAGCGCTGGGGAATAGTCCGGAAGAAGCTTTCTTT. It translates to CASSLALGNSPEEAFF.

V is TRBV5-1 and J is TRBJ2-2; 8 bases are shared with TRBD1. After removal of 2 bases from V and 7 bases from J, the junction contained 4 bases not matched to a gene. Germline CDR1 is SGHRS and CDR2 is YFSETQ. The CDR3 covers 14 residues. CDR3: CASSFRGQDGELFF. CDR3 sequence (DNA): TGCGCCAGCAGCTTCAGGGGGCAAGACGGGGAGCTGTTTTTT.

This sequence joins TRBV5-1 and TRBJ2-2, with 15 nucleotides matching TRBD2. With 4 bases clipped from V and 4 bases from J, the junction kept 8 bases outside the gene matches. CDR1 and CDR2 (germline): SGHRS, YFSETQ. The CDR3 length is 18 residues. CDR3 protein: CASSPGLAGGKGTGELFF. The DNA of the CDR3 is TGCGCCAGCAGCCCGGGACTAGCGGGAGGCAAAGGCACCGGGGAGCTGTTTTTT.

This rearrangement joins TRBV2 to TRBJ2-7, with TRBD2 identical over 11 bases. With 4 bases clipped from V and 6 bases from J, the junction kept 8 bases outside the gene matches. Germline CDR1 reads SNHLY; CDR2 reads FYNNEI. The CDR3 runs 15 residues. The CDR3 region has the DNA TGTGCCAGCAGTGCTTTAGCGGGAGGGCACGCCGAGCAGTACTTC. Amino acids: CASSALAGGHAEQYF.

A remark on this clone: Other DNA sequences within the sample encode an identical CDR3. The chain couples TRBV28 to TRBJ1-5; D is ambiguous. The CDR3 is 11 amino acids. In germline, CDR1 is MDHEN, CDR2 SYDVKM. V shed 6 bases and J shed 4 bases, with 4 bases lying between them. The CDR3 DNA is TGTGCCAGCAGCCCGAATCAGCCCCAGCATTTT. Protein sequence: CASSPNQPQHF. Drawing the rest from reference TRBV28 and TRBJ1-5, the complete variable domain is DVKVTQSSRYLVKRTGEKVFLECVQDMDHENMFWYRQDPGLGLRLIYFSYDVKMKEKGDIPEGYSVSREKKERFSLILESASTNQTSMYLCASSPNQPQHFGDGTRLSIL.

V usage is TRBV6-6 and J usage is TRBJ2-2; no definite D call. From germline, CDR1 is MNHNY and CDR2 SVGAGI (reference sequence). V lost 5 bases and J lost 1, with 8 bases in between. CDR3 size: 14 residues. CDR3 bases: TGTGCCAGCAGTACTTTAATGAACACCGGGGAGCTGTTTTTT. Translation: CASSTLMNTGELFF.

The chain uses TRBV11-3 and TRBJ2-3; D perhaps matches TRBD1 (5 bases). CDR1 SGHNT and CDR2 YENEEA come from the germline V gene. Between the trimmed V and J ends, which lost 5 bases and 0 bases, there was a span of 15 bases. The CDR3 totals 16 residues. DNA for the CDR3: TGTGCCAGCAGCATCGGCAGGGAATCGAGCACAGATACGCAGTATTTT. The encoded protein is CASSIGRESSTDTQYF. The variable domain in full, completed from reference TRBV11-3 and TRBJ2-3, reads EAGVVQSPRYKIIEKKQPVAFWCNPISGHNTLYWYLQNLGQGPELLIRYENEEAVDDSQLPKDRFSAERLKGVDSTLKIQPAELGDSAVYLCASSIGRESSTDTQYFGPGTRLTVL.

V is TRBV7-9 and J is TRBJ2-5; D possibly corresponds to TRBD1 (5 bases). The CDR3 sequence is 13 residues long. V lost 4 bases and J lost 5, with 11 bases in between. CDR1 and CDR2 from the germline V gene are SEHNR and FQNEAQ (reference sequence). The CDR3 DNA is TGTGCCAGCAGCTCCAGGGCCCGGGAGACCCAGTACTTC. Translating gives CASSSRARETQYF.

This sequence joins TRBV27 and TRBJ2-1; TRBD2 agrees at 8 bases. The germline gives CDR1 MNHEY, CDR2 SMNVEV (reference sequence). The CDR3 sequence is 15 residues long. V lost 5 bases, J lost 1 base, and 4 bases stayed unmatched. In DNA, the CDR3 is TGTGCCAGCAGTGGGACTAGTCTTTCCTACAATGAGCAGTTCTTC. Translated: CASSGTSLSYNEQFF.

V gene TRBV5-1 combines with J gene TRBJ2-7; tentative D call: TRBD2 (6 bases). V was clipped by 4 bases and J by 4 bases, with 15 bases between them. CDR1 and CDR2 from the germline V gene are SGHRS and YFSETQ. This CDR3 comprises 14 residues. This chain's CDR3 is CASSLSGETYEQYF. The CDR3 nucleotides are TGCGCCAGCAGCCTTAGCGGAGAAACATACGAGCAGTACTTC.

The chain has TRBV6-4 and TRBJ2-1; D is undetermined. The CDR3 runs 14 residues. Trimming cost V 3 bases and J 2 bases, with 8 bases left between them. Germline CDR1 and CDR2: MRHNA and SNTAGT. CDR3 sequence reads: CASSESLAYNEQFF. The CDR3 region has the DNA TGTGCCAGCAGTGAGTCTTTGGCCTACAATGAGCAGTTCTTC.

A word on this clone: This same CDR3 is encoded by further DNA sequences in the sample. The chain employs TRBV29-1 and TRBJ2-7; D is perhaps TRBD1 (5 bases). The germline gives CDR1 SQVTM, CDR2 ANQGSEA. The CDR3 covers 11 residues. Trimming stripped 4 bases from V and 4 bases from J, with 8 bases between. The CDR3 DNA reads TGCAGCGTTGCCCAGGGTTACGAGCAGTACTTC. This encodes CSVAQGYEQYF.

The chain employs TRBV4-1 and TRBJ1-5, with no clear D. With 1 base removed from V and 7 bases from J, the gap between germline ends came to 8 bases. This CDR3 comprises 13 residues. Germline assignment: CDR1 MGHRA and CDR2 YSYEKL. The DNA for the CDR3 is TGCGCCAGCAGCCAAGCGTTGGAGCAGCCCCAGCATTTT. Encoded protein: CASSQALEQPQHF.

With regard to this clone: The sample contains more than one DNA sequence encoding this CDR3. The rearrangement links TRBV18 to TRBJ1-5; the D is unclear. The CDR3 is 12 amino acids. With 3 bases removed from V and 0 bases from J, the gap between germline ends came to 0 bases. Germline V gene lookup returns CDR1 KGHSH and CDR2 LQKENI. CDR3 nucleotide sequence: TGTGCCAGCTCACCTAGCAATCAGCCCCAGCATTTT. It yields the protein CASSPSNQPQHF.

This clone was recorded a few times. The rearrangement links TRBV19 to TRBJ2-1, with 10 bases fitting TRBD1. The junction had 6 bases not matched to a gene; V was cut back by 5 bases and J by 2 bases. The CDR3 is 16 amino acids. Germline lookup yields CDR1 LNHDA and CDR2 SQIVND (reference sequence). The CDR3 here is CASSPGTGDAYNEQFF. The CDR3, as DNA: TGTGCCAGTAGTCCCGGGACAGGGGATGCCTACAATGAGCAGTTCTTC.

The chain has TRBV13 and TRBJ2-1; the match to TRBD1 covers 8 bases. The CDR3 contains 15 residues. V shed 5 bases and J 8 bases; nucleotides not matched to a gene: 11. Germline V gene data show CDR1 as PRHDT and CDR2 as FYEKMQ (reference sequence). CDR3 protein: CASSVYRGTQDEQFF. For the CDR3, the DNA is TGTGCCAGCAGCGTATACAGGGGGACTCAGGATGAGCAGTTCTTC.

The chain recombines TRBV6-1 with TRBJ2-2, with a weak D call TRBD2 (5 bases). Trimming took off 3 bases at V and 7 bases at J, with 21 bases between the two ends. The CDR3 is made up of 17 amino acids. CDR1 is MNHNS and CDR2 is SASEGT in the germline V gene. DNA of the CDR3: TGTGCCAGCAGTGATACCCCGGGGTGGGCTCGGGACGGGGAGCTGTTTTTT. Translation gives CASSDTPGWARDGELFF.

The chain employs TRBV20-1 and TRBJ2-5, with a tentative D call TRBD2 (6 bases). Germline V lookup: CDR1 DFQATT, CDR2 SNEGSKA (reference sequence). The CDR3 length is 11 residues. The germline V and J ends were trimmed by 3 bases and 7 bases, with 9 bases remaining between them. The DNA of the CDR3 is TGCAGTGCTAGCGGGAGAGGGACCCAGTACTTC. The encoded protein is CSASGRGTQYF.

The rearrangement uses TRBV10-2 and TRBJ2-5, with 7 bases identical to TRBD2. Germline lookup yields CDR1 WSHSY and CDR2 SAAADI. The CDR3 has 17 amino acids. Germline trimming cut 2 bases from V and 0 bases from J; bases unmatched to any gene: 9. For the CDR3, the DNA is TGCGCCAGCAGTGAGATTCCCCAACTAGCGAACCAAGAGACCCAGTACTTC. The encoded protein is CASSEIPQLANQETQYF.

This sequence joins TRBV18 and TRBJ2-4; TRBD2 matches at 7 bases. In germline, CDR1 is KGHSH, CDR2 LQKENI. The trim removed 6 bases at V and 3 bases at J, leaving 17 bases unmatched. The CDR3 is 18 amino acids. The CDR3 protein is CASSPQSLRERYKNIQYF. In DNA form, the CDR3 reads TGTGCCAGCTCGCCCCAGAGCCTGCGGGAGCGATACAAAAACATTCAGTACTTC.